What follows is one T cell receptor beta chain and its context. Its antigen is unidentified. The CDR3 has 15 amino acids. V dropped 5 bases and J dropped 6 bases, with 19 bases sitting between them. Per germline, CDR1 SGHTA and CDR2 FQGNSA. The sample is drawn from a study of cytomegalovirus exposure and HLA in healthy donors. Study details: Previous work identified 120 million or so unique TCR beta sequences from around 170 million T cells. Study-wide points: Reportedly, diagnosis of cytomegalovirus status by the classifier showed high specificity and sensitivity.

As for the donors, each was a healthy bone marrow donor. Vbeta (60) and Jbeta (13) primers were used in the PCR. Authors' data handling: An analysis performed later counted 70 million to 90 million unique TCR beta chains (roughly 11 million of them shared). TCRdb keeps only in-frame clones here, not all; method: immunoSEQ multiplex PCR. V, J and clone size reflect that table, while D and trimming were determined from the DNA. The data hold 110,000 or so clones, with less than 85% observed a single time. The V and J genes are TRBV7-2 and TRBJ1-1; D is possibly TRBD1 (5 bases). The material sequenced was PBMCs. The clonotype originates from a man in his forties or fifties in good health and CMV-seropositive. In DNA form, the CDR3 reads TGTGCCAGCAGCACCTTACAACCAGGGATCTCTGAAGCTTTCTTT. Translated, it gives CASSTLQPGISEAFF.